This T cell receptor beta chain was captured by sequencing in a study of OX40 agonist ivuxolimab in advanced cancers. Across the study: Recorded diagnoses for dose-escalation patients were hepatocellular carcinoma, melanoma, renal cell or head and neck cancer. Partial responses occurred in Three dose-escalation patients, one with hepatocellular carcinoma and two with cutaneous melanoma.

Patients were ineligible given autoimmune disease history or systemic immunosuppression. A note on this clone: No antigen is known for it.

Germline trimming cut 2 bases from V and 3 bases from J; bases unmatched to any gene: 7. Per germline, CDR1 LNHDA and CDR2 SQIVND (reference sequence). CDR3 length: 16 residues. The assay was immunoSEQ multiplex PCR, and TCRdb's table has in-frame clones only and misses some. The sample has more than 50,000 clones; 70% to 80% are singletons. Study-wide points: Specificity for antigen went undetermined in the expanded peripheral T cells.

This chain links TRBV19 with TRBJ2-3; 8 bases fit TRBD2. The source of this sequence is an adult with an advanced solid tumor such as melanoma, head and neck, liver or kidney cancer. The sequencing used CD4+ or CD8+ T cells sorted from blood, collected in a trial of the OX40 agonist ivuxolimab. In DNA, the CDR3 is TGTGCCAGTAGTATACTACGGGAGGGCCGAACAGATACGCAGTATTTT. This gives the protein CASSILREGRTDTQYF.